The 29 T cell receptor beta chains in this list originate from one sample, sequenced in a study of blood T cells in healthy people across ages. Then a second PCR, running about 6 to 11 cycles, was carried out with a sample-barcoded 5' primer and a J-beta primer mix. TCRdb analysed the 5' RACE reads with MiXCR anew, one entry per CDR3 protein. The data contain about 1.5 million distinct CDR3 sequences, less than 45% of them singletons. The sequencing sample was made of blood. The source of these receptors is a woman younger than 30 in good health.

Comment on this clonotype: A much more abundant neighbour one base away suggests this may be a read error. V usage is TRBV5-1 and J usage is TRBJ1-2; D remains ambiguous. CDR3 length equals 11 residues. Germline assignment: CDR1 SGHRS and CDR2 YFSETQ. For the CDR3, the DNA is TGCGCCAGCCGGGGAGTCTATGACTACACCTTC. Its translation is CASRGVYDYTF.

This chain links TRBV9 with TRBJ1-2; D remains ambiguous. There are 14 residues in the CDR3. CDR1 and CDR2 (germline): SGDLS, YYNGEE. Trimming took off 6 bases at V and 4 bases at J, with 16 bases between the two ends. CDR3 DNA sequence: TGTGCCAGCACCGACGGACGGGTAGGCTATGGCTACACCTTC. Translation gives CASTDGRVGYGYTF.

V usage is TRBV2 and J usage is TRBJ2-3, with 11 bases lining up with TRBD2. Looked up from germline, CDR1 is SNHLY and CDR2 is FYNNEI. V was pared by 8 bases and J by 2 bases, with 21 bases of the junction left unmatched. The CDR3 consists of 20 residues. The CDR3 reads CASRHPGLADLGVLTDTQYF. Here the CDR3 DNA reads TGTGCCAGCCGACATCCGGGACTAGCGGATTTGGGGGTACTCACAGATACGCAGTATTTT. The full variable domain, in which reference TRBV2 and TRBJ2-3 provide the parts outside the CDR3, is EPEVTQTPSHQVTQMGQEVILRCVPISNHLYFYWYRQILGQKVEFLVSFYNNEISEKSEIFDDQFSVERPDGSNFTLKIRSTKLEDSAMYFCASRHPGLADLGVLTDTQYFGPGTRLTVL.

This clonotype was recorded a few times. This rearrangement joins TRBV18 to TRBJ1-1; D perhaps matches TRBD1 (5 bases). The germline V gene has CDR1 KGHSH and CDR2 LQKENI. The CDR3 covers 14 residues. V was shortened by 10 bases and J by 4 bases, with 19 bases between the two germline ends. The CDR3 DNA follows: TGTGCCACCCTTCACCCAAGGGGCAGCACTGAAGCTTTCTTT. Residues: CATLHPRGSTEAFF.

This chain connects TRBV6-1 to TRBJ1-1; 9 bases are a match to TRBD1. In germline, CDR1 is MNHNS, CDR2 SASEGT. The J segment lost 0 bases and the V segment lost 5 bases, leaving 13 bases of the junction unmatched. The CDR3 loop spans 18 amino acids. The CDR3: CASSLTGTGYGVNTEAFF. CDR3 DNA: TGTGCCAGCAGTCTTACCGGGACAGGGTACGGGGTGAACACTGAAGCTTTCTTT.

The V and J genes are TRBV7-2 and TRBJ2-3; TRBD2 might be the D (5 bases). This CDR3 comprises 14 residues. The V end was cut by 1 base, the J end by 4 bases, with 9 bases between. The V gene's germline CDR1 is SGHTA and CDR2 FQGNSA. For the CDR3, the DNA is TGTGCCAGCAGCTTAGAGCGGCCTTCAGATACGCAGTATTTT. Encoded protein: CASSLERPSDTQYF.

This clonotype occurred once. V gene TRBV28 combines with J gene TRBJ2-1; 7 positions match TRBD1. V shed 2 bases and J 5 bases; nucleotides not matched to a gene: 6. Germline V CDR1 and CDR2: MDHEN, SYDVKM. This CDR3 spans 15 amino acids. The CDR3 DNA sequence: TGTGCCAGCAGTTTAGGACCGGGACAGAACAATGAGCAGTTCTTC. As protein: CASSLGPGQNNEQFF.

This chain joins TRBV20-1 and TRBJ2-7; maybe TRBD2 (6 bases). Germline V gives CDR1 DFQATT, CDR2 SNEGSKA (reference sequence). This CDR3 has 14 residues. V lost 0 bases to trimming and J lost 3 bases, with 12 bases between them. CDR3 DNA: TGCAGTGCTAGAGATCCTCGGACTAACTACGAGCAGTACTTC. Protein sequence: CSARDPRTNYEQYF.

The chain couples TRBV27 to TRBJ1-2, with TRBD1 matching over 9 bases. The CDR3 has 16 residues. Germline-derived CDR1 and CDR2 are MNHEY and SMNVEV (reference sequence). The trim removed 5 bases at V and 7 bases at J, leaving 14 bases unmatched. The CDR3 region is CASSLRPGTGFSGYTF. CDR3 sequence (DNA): TGTGCCAGCAGTCTTCGTCCCGGGACAGGGTTTAGTGGCTACACCTTC.

This rearrangement joins TRBV28 to TRBJ2-1; 7 nucleotides line up with TRBD2. CDR3 size: 16 residues. Germline CDR1 MDHEN, CDR2 SYDVKM. After removal of 5 bases from V and 7 bases from J, the junction contained 14 bases not matched to a gene. CDR3 nucleotide sequence: TGTGCCAGCAGTCCCCTCGTGGCGGGAGCTTGGAATGAGCAGTTCTTC. It specifies CASSPLVAGAWNEQFF. Combining the CDR3 with reference TRBV28 and TRBJ2-1 gives the whole variable domain DVKVTQSSRYLVKRTGEKVFLECVQDMDHENMFWYRQDPGLGLRLIYFSYDVKMKEKGDIPEGYSVSREKKERFSLILESASTNQTSMYLCASSPLVAGAWNEQFFGPGTRLTVL.

This clonotype occurred a few times. The rearrangement links TRBV29-1 to TRBJ1-1; tentative D call: TRBD1 (6 bases). Trimming removed 6 bases at V and 1 base at J, with 15 bases between. Germline V lookup: CDR1 SQVTM, CDR2 ANQGSEA. The length of the CDR3 is 14 residues. CDR3 loop: CSVVDLDRNTEAFF. CDR3 in DNA: TGCAGCGTCGTCGACCTGGACAGGAACACTGAAGCTTTCTTT.

The chain couples TRBV29-1 to TRBJ1-1; D might be TRBD1 (6 bases). V was shortened by 1 base and J by 1 base, with 13 bases between the two germline ends. Looked up from germline, CDR1 is SQVTM and CDR2 is ANQGSEA. This CDR3 is built from 15 residues. The CDR3 DNA reads TGCAGCGTTGAAGTTTGGGGAGGGGGGAACACTGAAGCTTTCTTT. It is translated as CSVEVWGGGNTEAFF.

The table lists this clonotype with a few counts. CDR3: CASSPNIGTGPYEQYF. The CDR3 DNA reads TGTGCCAGCAGTCCAAACATCGGGACAGGTCCTTACGAGCAGTACTTC. The chain carries TRBV27 and TRBJ2-7, with 8 positions matching TRBD1. V was clipped by 5 bases and J by 4 bases; unmatched bases: 13. Germline V CDR1 and CDR2: MNHEY, SMNVEV (reference sequence). The CDR3 length is 16 residues.

There are a few counts of this clonotype. In nucleotides, the CDR3 is TGTGCCAGCTCACCCCTGGACAGGGTTAACTATGGCTACACCTTC. Translating gives CASSPLDRVNYGYTF. The chain employs TRBV18 and TRBJ1-2, with 8 bases aligning to TRBD1. The trim removed 3 bases at V and 1 base at J, leaving 4 bases unmatched. The CDR3 totals 15 residues. Per the germline V gene, CDR1 is KGHSH and CDR2 is LQKENI.

This chain connects TRBV7-9 to TRBJ2-6; D is ambiguous. CDR3 length: 17 amino acids. In germline, CDR1 is SEHNR, CDR2 FQNEAQ (reference sequence). Trimming took 3 bases from V and 0 from J, leaving 12 bases between them. For the CDR3, the DNA is TGTGCCAGCAGCTTTCAGGCCCCAGGCTCTGGGGCCAACGTCCTGACTTTC. It codes for CASSFQAPGSGANVLTF.

This clonotype was detected many times. The chain recombines TRBV6-2 or TRBV6-3 with TRBJ2-3; 9 bases line up with TRBD2. Germline assignment: CDR1 MNHEY and CDR2 SVGEGT. Trimming took 2 bases from V and 6 from J; bases not matched to a gene: 6. There are 15 residues in the CDR3. This chain's CDR3 is CASSYRTSAADTQYF. Here the CDR3 DNA reads TGTGCCAGCAGTTACCGGACTAGCGCCGCGGATACGCAGTATTTT.

The J gene is TRBJ2-5, the V gene TRBV6-1, with D hard to call. Germline values: CDR1 MNHNS, CDR2 SASEGT. This CDR3 comprises 13 residues. The CDR3 sequence: CGSEGIFQETQYF. The CDR3 DNA reads as TGTGGCTCCGAAGGTATCTTTCAAGAGACCCAGTACTTC.

This clonotype was counted a few times. The rearrangement joins TRBV4-1 to TRBJ1-5; 10 positions agree with TRBD1. Germline V gene lookup returns CDR1 MGHRA and CDR2 YSYEKL. The CDR3 loop spans 14 amino acids. V was clipped by 1 base and J by 7 bases; unmatched bases: 1. This CDR3 is CASSQVGQGQPQHF. The CDR3 DNA follows: TGCGCCAGCAGCCAAGTGGGACAGGGGCAGCCCCAGCATTTT.

This clonotype has a single count. The chain employs TRBV20-1 and TRBJ2-5, with 10 positions matching TRBD1. The J call is doubtful: the DNA matches TRBJ2-4 better. The V gene's germline CDR1 is DFQATT and CDR2 SNEGSKA (reference sequence). The length of the CDR3 is 16 residues. The CDR3 region is CSAIGDRGWDKNIQYF. The CDR3 region has the DNA TGCAGTGCTATAGGGGACAGGGGATGGGACAAAAACATTCAGTACTTC.

This chain links TRBV3-1 with TRBJ1-5; no clear D. Between the trimmed V and J ends, which lost 1 base and 5 bases, there was a span of 9 bases. Germline-derived CDR1 and CDR2 are LGHDT and YNNKEL (reference sequence). There are 14 residues in the CDR3. The CDR3 is CASSQAAQDQPQHF. As DNA, the CDR3 is TGTGCCAGCAGCCAAGCGGCCCAGGATCAGCCCCAGCATTTT. The whole variable domain, filled in from reference TRBV3-1 and TRBJ1-5, reads DTAVSQTPKYLVTQMGNDKSIKCEQNLGHDTMYWYKQDSKKFLKIMFSYNNKELIINETVPNRFSPKSPDKAHLNLHINSLELGDSAVYFCASSQAAQDQPQHFGDGTRLSIL.

This clonotype was picked up a small number of times. The chain recombines TRBV7-2 with TRBJ2-5, with D tentatively TRBD1 (6 bases). Germline lookup yields CDR1 SGHTA and CDR2 FQGNSA. There are 14 residues in the CDR3. V lost 0 bases and J lost 7, with 12 bases in between. The CDR3, as DNA: TGTGCCAGCAGCTTAGCGGATGGGACAACGACCCAGTACTTC. Encoded protein: CASSLADGTTTQYF.

V gene TRBV30 combines with J gene TRBJ1-5, with TRBD1 as a possible D gene (6 bases). Germline V gene lookup returns CDR1 GTSNPN and CDR2 SVGIG (reference sequence). V dropped 2 bases and J dropped 4 bases, with 12 bases sitting between them. CDR3 length equals 14 residues. The CDR3 spells CAWSNGGRNQPQHF. As DNA, the CDR3 is TGTGCCTGGAGTAACGGGGGGCGTAATCAGCCCCAGCATTTT.

This clonotype showed up just a few times. The chain has TRBV9 and TRBJ2-3; D unclear. There are 14 residues in the CDR3. From germline, CDR1 is SGDLS and CDR2 YYNGEE. Trimming cost V 0 bases and J 4 bases, with 9 bases left between them. The CDR3 DNA reads TGTGCCAGCAGCGTAGTGGTAGGAGCAGATACGCAGTATTTT. This encodes CASSVVVGADTQYF.

Remarks on this clonotype: A read error is possible here, since a much larger clone lies one base away. The rearrangement links TRBV12-3 or TRBV12-4 to TRBJ1-2; 8 positions agree with TRBD1. There are 12 residues in the CDR3. V shed 7 bases and J 7 bases; nucleotides not matched to a gene: 5. The CDR3 spells CASTDRGGGYTF. In DNA, the CDR3 is TGTGCCAGCACCGACAGGGGCGGTGGCTACACCTTC.

This clonotype appeared a few times. V usage is TRBV7-2 and J usage is TRBJ2-5, with D perhaps TRBD2 (5 bases). V shed 1 base and J shed 5 bases, with 11 bases lying between them. This CDR3 contains 14 residues. Germline V lookup: CDR1 SGHTA, CDR2 FQGNSA. The chain's CDR3 is CASSLGFRRETQYF. CDR3 sequence (DNA): TGTGCCAGCAGCTTAGGCTTCAGGAGGGAGACCCAGTACTTC.

This sequence joins TRBV25-1 and TRBJ2-6, with a weak D call TRBD2 (6 bases). CDR1 and CDR2 from the germline V gene are MGHDK and SYGVNS. This CDR3 spans 15 amino acids. Trimming took 4 bases from V and 4 from J, leaving 11 bases between them. CDR3 DNA sequence: TGTGCCAGCAGTGGAGGGCGGGGAGGGGCCAACGTCCTGACTTTC. Amino acids: CASSGGRGGANVLTF.

This rearrangement joins TRBV10-3 to TRBJ1-1; D is unresolved. The CDR3 has 12 residues. Germline V gene lookup returns CDR1 ENHRY and CDR2 SYGVKD. V lost 7 bases to trimming and J lost 6 bases, with 12 bases between them. DNA for the CDR3: TGTGCCATCAATTTGTCGGCGGCTGAAGCTTTCTTT. Translating it yields CAINLSAAEAFF.

About this clonotype itself: Compared with germline, one end of the junction differs, possibly owing to a read error. The chain has TRBV18 and TRBJ2-7; weak D call: TRBD1 (6 bases). The CDR3 loop spans 16 amino acids. Germline V gene data show CDR1 as KGHSH and CDR2 as LQKENI. For the CDR3, the DNA is TGTGCCGGCTCACCATCACAGGGTCCACACTCCTACGAGCAGTACTTC. Residues: CAGSPSQGPHSYEQYF.

V usage is TRBV29-1 and J usage is TRBJ2-5; either TRBD1 or TRBD2 may fit D (5 bases each). The end of the DNA fits TRBJ2-4 better, so the J call may be wrong. Germline CDR1 is SQVTM and CDR2 is ANQGSEA. The CDR3 has 14 residues. The chain's CDR3 is CSVGGTAVGNIQYF. For the CDR3, the DNA is TGCAGCGTTGGTGGGACCGCCGTCGGAAACATTCAGTACTTC.